The 27 T cell receptor beta chains given below trace back to one sample, sequenced in a study of blood T cell repertoires in COVID-19. The data were produced by immunoSEQ multiplex PCR, yet TCRdb's version contains in-frame clones alone and is incomplete. Of 250,000 to 350,000 clones in the sample, 88% were seen once. Source material: PBMCs or T cells enriched from blood (not recorded which). The receptors were sampled from a woman between 45 and 60 years old who had recovered from COVID-19.

The chain links TRBV28 to TRBJ1-4, with D possibly TRBD1 on 6 matching bases. Germline CDR1 MDHEN, CDR2 SYDVKM. There are 15 residues in the CDR3. The V end lost 4 bases, the J end lost 0 bases, and 9 bases lay between the germline ends. The CDR3 protein is CASSYRVATNEKLFF. The CDR3 DNA follows: TGTGCCAGCAGTTACAGGGTGGCAACTAATGAAAAACTGTTTTTT. The full variable domain, in which reference TRBV28 and TRBJ1-4 provide the parts outside the CDR3, is DVKVTQSSRYLVKRTGEKVFLECVQDMDHENMFWYRQDPGLGLRLIYFSYDVKMKEKGDIPEGYSVSREKKERFSLILESASTNQTSMYLCASSYRVATNEKLFFGSGTQLSVL.

V is TRBV14 and J is TRBJ1-4; no firm D call. From germline, CDR1 is SGHDN and CDR2 FVKESK. Trimming removed 1 base from V and 0 bases from J, with 6 bases in between. The CDR3 runs 15 residues. CDR3 nucleotide sequence: TGTGCCAGCAGCCAAGGTGGCACAACTAATGAAAAACTGTTTTTT. It is translated as CASSQGGTTNEKLFF. Full variable domain (missing parts from reference TRBV14 and TRBJ1-4): EAGVTQFPSHSVIEKGQTVTLRCDPISGHDNLYWYRRVMGKEIKFLLHFVKESKQDESGMPNNRFLAERTGGTYSTLKVQPAELEDSGVYFCASSQGGTTNEKLFFGSGTQLSVL.

The chain has TRBV6-5 and TRBJ1-5; no reliable D call. Germline CDR1 reads MNHEY; CDR2 reads SVGAGI. The length of the CDR3 is 14 residues. Trimming removed 6 bases at V and 0 bases at J, with 9 bases between. The CDR3 reads CASSSGSSNQPQHF. CDR3 DNA sequence: TGTGCCAGCAGCTCGGGAAGTAGCAATCAGCCCCAGCATTTT.

The chain uses TRBV5-1 and TRBJ1-1, with D unresolved. Trimming removed 0 bases from V and 1 base from J, with 10 bases in between. The germline V gene encodes CDR1 SGHRS and CDR2 YFSETQ. The CDR3 has 15 amino acids. CDR3 sequence reads: CASSLDLRANTEAFF. The CDR3 DNA reads as TGCGCCAGCAGCTTGGATTTAAGAGCGAACACTGAAGCTTTCTTT.

The rearrangement joins TRBV7-9 to TRBJ2-7; a weak D match, TRBD1 (6 bases). Trimming removed 5 bases from V and 1 base from J, with 15 bases in between. Germline CDR1 reads SEHNR; CDR2 reads FQNEAQ (reference sequence). This CDR3 region has 15 residues. The CDR3 loop reads CASSLNRQVSYEQYF. CDR3 coding DNA: TGTGCCAGCAGCCTCAACCGACAGGTATCCTACGAGCAGTACTTC.

This clone showed up many times. V and J are TRBV5-1 and TRBJ2-5, with TRBD1 matching 8 bases. This CDR3 contains 16 residues. Trimming cost V 2 bases and J 4 bases; bases outside gene matches: 10. Germline V gives CDR1 SGHRS, CDR2 YFSETQ. The CDR3 DNA is TGCGCCAGCAGCTTTTCGACAGGGGTGCTAGGAGAGACCCAGTACTTC. Protein sequence: CASSFSTGVLGETQYF.

The chain combines TRBV7-2 with TRBJ2-7, with D perhaps TRBD2 (5 bases). V was shortened by 5 bases and J by 0 bases, with 14 bases between the two germline ends. This CDR3 is built from 15 residues. Germline V gives CDR1 SGHTA, CDR2 FQGNSA. CDR3 DNA: TGTGCCAGCAGCCCACAAGCGGCGAGCTCCTACGAGCAGTACTTC. Its translation: CASSPQAASSYEQYF.

The rearrangement joins TRBV5-4 to TRBJ1-1, with D possibly being TRBD1 (5 bases). The CDR3 loop spans 14 amino acids. CDR1 is SGHNT, CDR2 YYREEE, per germline (reference sequence). The V end lost 2 bases, the J end lost 5 bases, and 13 bases lay between the germline ends. CDR3 in DNA: TGTGCCAGCAGCTTATGGGCAGGGAGGACTGAAGCTTTCTTT. Its translation is CASSLWAGRTEAFF.

In regard to this clone: Other DNA sequences from this sample encode an identical CDR3 as well. The chain joins TRBV7-3 to TRBJ2-2; D gene uncertain. Germline CDR1 SGHTA, CDR2 FQGTGA. Trimming took 0 bases from V and 5 from J, leaving 7 bases between them. The CDR3 is made up of 14 amino acids. In DNA form, the CDR3 reads TGTGCCAGCAGCTTAACGTTTCGGACCGGGGAGCTGTTTTTT. It translates to CASSLTFRTGELFF. Drawing the rest from reference TRBV7-3 and TRBJ2-2, the complete variable domain is GAGVSQTPSNKVTEKGKYVELRCDPISGHTALYWYRQSLGQGPEFLIYFQGTGAADDSGLPNDRFFAVRPEGSVSTLKIQRTERGDSAVYLCASSLTFRTGELFFGEGSRLTVL.

This chain joins TRBV5-1 and TRBJ2-5, with TRBD2 as a possible D gene (6 bases). V gave up 4 bases and J gave up 5 bases, with 15 bases separating them. Per the germline V gene, CDR1 is SGHRS and CDR2 is YFSETQ. The CDR3 length is 14 residues. CDR3 in amino acids: CASSMTSSQETQYF. The CDR3 DNA follows: TGCGCCAGCAGCATGACTAGTTCGCAGGAGACCCAGTACTTC.

This clone was observed a handful of times. This chain links TRBV4-1 with TRBJ2-3; D possibly corresponds to TRBD2 (5 bases). From germline, CDR1 is MGHRA and CDR2 YSYEKL. The CDR3 has 16 amino acids. Trimming took off 0 bases at V and 2 bases at J, with 12 bases between the two ends. CDR3 nucleotides: TGCGCCAGCAGCCAAGATTCGCGGGTACCCACAGATACGCAGTATTTT. Translating it yields CASSQDSRVPTDTQYF.

The chain has TRBV10-2 and TRBJ1-1; unclear D gene. Germline V gene data show CDR1 as WSHSY and CDR2 as SAAADI. V was cut by 4 bases and J by 1 base, with 7 bases left in between. This CDR3 spans 13 amino acids. The CDR3 protein is CASSVYGNTEAFF. CDR3 sequence (DNA): TGCGCCAGCAGTGTATACGGGAACACTGAAGCTTTCTTT.

This chain joins TRBV18 and TRBJ2-5, with a possible D match to TRBD1 (5 bases). The CDR3 spans 13 residues. CDR1 KGHSH and CDR2 LQKENI come from the germline V gene. The germline V and J ends were trimmed by 3 bases and 0 bases, with 5 bases remaining between them. In DNA, the CDR3 is TGTGCCAGCTCACCGACAGACCAAGAGACCCAGTACTTC. This gives the protein CASSPTDQETQYF.

This sequence joins TRBV30 and TRBJ1-3; possibly TRBD1 for D (5 bases). Germline-derived CDR1 and CDR2 are GTSNPN and SVGIG (reference sequence). CDR3 length equals 11 residues. Between the trimmed V and J ends, which lost 4 bases and 5 bases, there was a span of 6 bases. The CDR3, as DNA: TGTGCCTGGACAGGGAGAAACACCATATATTTT. Its translation is CAWTGRNTIYF.

CDR3 nucleotides: TGTGCCAGCAGCTTACCCACAGGGGTTGGCTACACCTTC. Residues: CASSLPTGVGYTF. The chain joins TRBV7-2 to TRBJ1-2; 7 bases map to TRBD1. The ends lost 2 bases at V and 7 bases at J; junction bases unmatched: 4. Looked up from germline, CDR1 is SGHTA and CDR2 is FQGNSA. The CDR3 has 13 amino acids.

The CDR3 is CASSLVSTGTGELFF. The CDR3 nucleotides are TGTGCCAGCAGCTTAGTATCGACTGGCACCGGGGAGCTGTTTTTT. This chain uses TRBV11-2 with TRBJ2-2; D gene unclear. Germline loops: CDR1 SGHAT, CDR2 FQNNGV. The CDR3 totals 15 residues. Trimming removed 1 base from V and 4 bases from J, with 10 bases in between.

This chain uses TRBV28 with TRBJ2-3; maybe TRBD1 (5 bases). Germline V gene lookup returns CDR1 MDHEN and CDR2 SYDVKM. The CDR3 consists of 15 residues. Trimming removed 5 bases from V and 2 bases from J, with 14 bases in between. As DNA, the CDR3 is TGTGCCAGCAGTCTCCTCAGGGAAACCACAGATACGCAGTATTTT. Encoded protein: CASSLLRETTDTQYF.

This clone appeared a single time. The V and J genes are TRBV7-9 and TRBJ2-1; TRBD2 matches 11 bases. The CDR3 contains 15 residues. Germline CDR1 is SEHNR and CDR2 is FQNEAQ (reference sequence). The V segment lost 8 bases and the J segment 5 bases; nucleotides outside the gene matches: 8. The CDR3, as DNA: TGTGCCAGCGAATCTTCTAGCGGGAGGAACAATGAGCAGTTCTTC. Its protein is CASESSSGRNNEQFF.

CDR3 sequence reads: CASRRLAGSSYNEQFF. In DNA form, the CDR3 reads TGTGCCAGCAGAAGACTAGCGGGAAGCTCCTACAATGAGCAGTTCTTC. V usage is TRBV2 and J usage is TRBJ2-1, with 11 positions matching TRBD2. Per the germline V gene, CDR1 is SNHLY and CDR2 is FYNNEI. The CDR3 has 16 residues. With V trimmed by 6 bases and J by 0 bases, 4 bases remained unmatched. The whole variable domain, filled in from reference TRBV2 and TRBJ2-1, reads EPEVTQTPSHQVTQMGQEVILRCVPISNHLYFYWYRQILGQKVEFLVSFYNNEISEKSEIFDDQFSVERPDGSNFTLKIRSTKLEDSAMYFCASRRLAGSSYNEQFFGPGTRLTVL.

The chain carries TRBV15 and TRBJ1-6; unclear D gene. Trimming pared 2 bases from V and 14 bases from J, leaving 10 bases between. The CDR3 consists of 12 residues. Germline V gene lookup returns CDR1 LNHNV and CDR2 YYDKDF (reference sequence). CDR3 residues: CATSRTRHSLHF. The CDR3 DNA follows: TGTGCCACCAGCAGAACGAGACATTCCCTCCACTTT.

This clone has just one count. The chain combines TRBV19 with TRBJ1-2, with 7 positions matching TRBD1. The CDR3 extends over 15 amino acids. V gave up 4 bases and J gave up 0 bases; unmatched junction bases: 5. Germline CDR1 and CDR2: LNHDA and SQIVND (reference sequence). The DNA for the CDR3 is TGTGCCAGTAGTACCGGGACAGCGCCTAACTATGGCTACACCTTC. Its translation: CASSTGTAPNYGYTF. The entire variable domain, with the rest obtained from reference TRBV19 and TRBJ1-2, is as follows: DGGITQSPKYLFRKEGQNVTLSCEQNLNHDAMYWYRQDPGQGLRLIYYSQIVNDFQKGDIAEGYSVSREKKESFPLTVTSAQKNPTAFYLCASSTGTAPNYGYTFGSGTRLTVV.

In this sample, this clone turned up once. J is TRBJ1-6 and V is TRBV4-2; a possible D gene is TRBD1 (5 bases). The CDR3 runs 14 residues. The germline V and J ends were trimmed by 0 bases and 14 bases, with 14 bases remaining between them. CDR1 LGHNA and CDR2 YNFKEQ come from the germline V gene. CDR3 amino acids: CASSQEGGYLALHF. The CDR3 DNA reads TGTGCCAGCAGCCAAGAGGGGGGGTATTTGGCCCTCCACTTT.

V gene TRBV19 combines with J gene TRBJ1-1; D is unclear. Trimming removed 7 bases from V and 4 bases from J, with 13 bases in between. The CDR3 covers 13 residues. Looked up from germline, CDR1 is LNHDA and CDR2 is SQIVND (reference sequence). In DNA form, the CDR3 reads TGTGCCAGTACCCTCCGACTCGGCACTGAAGCTTTCTTT. This encodes CASTLRLGTEAFF.

This chain links TRBV19 with TRBJ1-3; no reliable D call. V lost 3 bases, J lost 2 bases, and 8 bases lay in between. The CDR3 has 14 residues. Germline CDR1 reads LNHDA; CDR2 reads SQIVND (reference sequence). The chain's CDR3 is CASSITRAGNTIYF. DNA for the CDR3: TGTGCCAGTAGTATCACGAGGGCTGGAAACACCATATATTTT.

A single count supports this clone. The CDR3 DNA sequence: TGTGCCTGGGGAAGACAGACCAACACTGAAGCTTTCTTT. Translating gives CAWGRQTNTEAFF. This sequence joins TRBV30 and TRBJ1-1; perhaps TRBD1 as D (5 bases). This CDR3 spans 13 amino acids. CDR1 is GTSNPN and CDR2 is SVGIG in the germline V gene (reference sequence). Trimming left V 5 bases short and J 2 bases short, with 12 bases between.

V is TRBV5-1 and J is TRBJ1-1, with D possibly matching TRBD1 (5 bases). Germline V gene lookup returns CDR1 SGHRS and CDR2 YFSETQ. This CDR3 is 16 amino acids long. With 1 base removed from V and 3 bases from J, the gap between germline ends came to 16 bases. The CDR3 bases are TGCGCCAGCAGCTTGCTTGGAGGTGGAGGGGACACTGAAGCTTTCTTT. Its translation is CASSLLGGGGDTEAFF.

V usage is TRBV7-9 and J usage is TRBJ2-3; 14 bases agree with TRBD2. The germline V gene has CDR1 SEHNR and CDR2 FQNEAQ (reference sequence). The CDR3 runs 17 residues. V lost 8 bases to trimming and J lost 9 bases; unmatched junction nucleotides: 16. CDR3 in amino acids: CASGGLAGGPAIGTQYF. CDR3 DNA: TGTGCCAGCGGAGGACTAGCGGGAGGCCCGGCTATCGGGACGCAGTATTTT. The complete variable domain, with remaining parts taken from reference TRBV7-9 and TRBJ2-3, reads DTGVSQNPRHKITKRGQNVTFRCDPISEHNRLYWYRQTLGQGPEFLTYFQNEAQLEKSRLLSDRFSAERPKGSFSTLEIQRTEQGDSAMYLCASGGLAGGPAIGTQYFGPGTRLTVL.